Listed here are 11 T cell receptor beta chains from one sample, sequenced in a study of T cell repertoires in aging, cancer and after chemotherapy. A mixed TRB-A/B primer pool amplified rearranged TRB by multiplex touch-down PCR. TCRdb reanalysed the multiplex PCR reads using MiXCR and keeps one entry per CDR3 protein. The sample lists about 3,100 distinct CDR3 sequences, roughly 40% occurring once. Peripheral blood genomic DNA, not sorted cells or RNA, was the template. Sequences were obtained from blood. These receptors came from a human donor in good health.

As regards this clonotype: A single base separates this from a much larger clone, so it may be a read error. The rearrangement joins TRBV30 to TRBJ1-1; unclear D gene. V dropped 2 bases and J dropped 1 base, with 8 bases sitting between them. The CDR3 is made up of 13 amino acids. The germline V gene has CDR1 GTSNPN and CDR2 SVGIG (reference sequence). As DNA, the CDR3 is TGTGCCTGGAGTCAGTTGGGGAACACTGAAGCTTTCTTT. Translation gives CAWSQLGNTEAFF.

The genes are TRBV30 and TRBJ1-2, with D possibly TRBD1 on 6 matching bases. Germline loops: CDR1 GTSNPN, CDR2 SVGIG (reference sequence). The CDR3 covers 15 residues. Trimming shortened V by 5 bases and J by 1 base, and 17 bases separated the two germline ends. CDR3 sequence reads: CAWGGYGDHNYGYTF. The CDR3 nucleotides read TGTGCCTGGGGGGGCTACGGGGACCATAACTATGGCTACACCTTC.

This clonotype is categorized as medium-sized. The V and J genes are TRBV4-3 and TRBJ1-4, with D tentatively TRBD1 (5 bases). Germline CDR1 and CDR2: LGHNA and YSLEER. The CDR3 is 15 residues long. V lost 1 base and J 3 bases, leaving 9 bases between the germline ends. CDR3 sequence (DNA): TGCGCCAGCAGCCAAGGTTGGGGGTCTAATGAAAAACTGTTTTTT. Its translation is CASSQGWGSNEKLFF.

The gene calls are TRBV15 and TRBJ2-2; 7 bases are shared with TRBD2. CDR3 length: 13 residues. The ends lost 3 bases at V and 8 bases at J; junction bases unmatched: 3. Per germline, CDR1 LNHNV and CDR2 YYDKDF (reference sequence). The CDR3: CATSRSGGGELFF. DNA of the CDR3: TGTGCCACCAGCAGGTCGGGGGGTGGGGAGCTGTTTTTT.

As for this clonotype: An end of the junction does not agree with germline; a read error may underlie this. CDR3: CASSEQGDSPLHF. CDR3 DNA sequence: TGCGCCAGCAGTGAACAGGGGGATTCACCCCTCCACTTT. The rearrangement joins TRBV10-3 to TRBJ1-6; 8 nucleotides align to TRBD1. The CDR3 spans 13 residues. The germline V gene has CDR1 ENHRY and CDR2 SYGVKD.

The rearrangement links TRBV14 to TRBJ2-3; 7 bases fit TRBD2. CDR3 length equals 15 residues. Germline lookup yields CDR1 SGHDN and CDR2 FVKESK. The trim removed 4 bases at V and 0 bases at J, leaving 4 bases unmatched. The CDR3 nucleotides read TGTGCCAGCAGCCGCAATAGCGGGAGCACAGATACGCAGTATTTT. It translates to CASSRNSGSTDTQYF.

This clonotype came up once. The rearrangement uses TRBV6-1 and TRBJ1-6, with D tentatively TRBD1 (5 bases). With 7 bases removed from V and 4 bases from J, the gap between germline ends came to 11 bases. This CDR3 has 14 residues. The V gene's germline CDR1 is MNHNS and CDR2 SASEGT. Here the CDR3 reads CASTVQEYNSPLHF. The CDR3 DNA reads TGTGCCAGCACCGTACAGGAGTATAATTCACCCCTCCACTTT.

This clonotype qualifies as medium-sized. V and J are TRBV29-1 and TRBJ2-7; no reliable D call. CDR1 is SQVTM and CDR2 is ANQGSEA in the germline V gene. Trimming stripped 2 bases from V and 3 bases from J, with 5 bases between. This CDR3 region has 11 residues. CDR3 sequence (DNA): TGCAGCGTTGAAACGGACTACGAGCAGTACTTC. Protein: CSVETDYEQYF.

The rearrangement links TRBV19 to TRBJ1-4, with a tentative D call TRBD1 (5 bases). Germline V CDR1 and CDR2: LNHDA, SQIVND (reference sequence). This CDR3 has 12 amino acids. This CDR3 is CASWGSNEKLFF. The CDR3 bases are TGTGCTTCCTGGGGGTCTAATGAAAAACTGTTTTTT.

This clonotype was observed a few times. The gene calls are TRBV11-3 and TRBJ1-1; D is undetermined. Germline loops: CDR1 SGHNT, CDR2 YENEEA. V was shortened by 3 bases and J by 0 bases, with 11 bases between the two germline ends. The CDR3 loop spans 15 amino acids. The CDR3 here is CASSLDGPVNTEAFF. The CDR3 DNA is TGTGCCAGCAGCTTGGACGGTCCGGTGAACACTGAAGCTTTCTTT.

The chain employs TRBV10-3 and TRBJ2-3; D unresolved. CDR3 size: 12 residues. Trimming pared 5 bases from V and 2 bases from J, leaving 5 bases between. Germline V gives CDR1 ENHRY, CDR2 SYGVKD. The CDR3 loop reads CAISSTTDTQYF. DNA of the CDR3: TGTGCCATCAGTTCGACCACAGATACGCAGTATTTT.